This T cell receptor beta chain was found in a study of OX40 agonist ivuxolimab in advanced cancers. Study background: Patients in dose escalation had liver, melanoma, kidney or head and neck cancers. Participants averaged roughly 60 years of age (range about 23 to 80) and were 75% to 90% male. It was permissible to have had prior anti-PD-1, anti-PD-L1 or anti-CTLA-4 therapy, and more than 30% had some. Study-wide results and limits: Antigen targets of the expanded peripheral T cells went undetermined.

Sequencing was performed with immunoSEQ multiplex PCR; in TCRdb, only in-frame clones are kept and a portion is missing. Seen here are 75,000 to 95,000 clones, roughly 90% observed once, and the top ten hold 2.3%. About this clone itself: What it recognizes is unknown.

The TCR was taken from an adult with an advanced solid tumor such as melanoma, head and neck, liver or kidney cancer. The sample consisted of CD4+ or CD8+ T cells sorted from blood, taken in a trial of the OX40 agonist ivuxolimab.

Written as DNA, the CDR3 is TGCGCCAGCAGCCAAGATCCCCCGTTGAGAGCAACTAATGAAAAACTGTTTTTT. Amino acid sequence: CASSQDPPLRATNEKLFF. This rearrangement joins TRBV4-1 to TRBJ1-4; D call uncertain. The CDR3 sequence is 18 residues long. V was pared by 0 bases and J by 0 bases, with 14 bases between. Germline loops: CDR1 MGHRA, CDR2 YSYEKL.